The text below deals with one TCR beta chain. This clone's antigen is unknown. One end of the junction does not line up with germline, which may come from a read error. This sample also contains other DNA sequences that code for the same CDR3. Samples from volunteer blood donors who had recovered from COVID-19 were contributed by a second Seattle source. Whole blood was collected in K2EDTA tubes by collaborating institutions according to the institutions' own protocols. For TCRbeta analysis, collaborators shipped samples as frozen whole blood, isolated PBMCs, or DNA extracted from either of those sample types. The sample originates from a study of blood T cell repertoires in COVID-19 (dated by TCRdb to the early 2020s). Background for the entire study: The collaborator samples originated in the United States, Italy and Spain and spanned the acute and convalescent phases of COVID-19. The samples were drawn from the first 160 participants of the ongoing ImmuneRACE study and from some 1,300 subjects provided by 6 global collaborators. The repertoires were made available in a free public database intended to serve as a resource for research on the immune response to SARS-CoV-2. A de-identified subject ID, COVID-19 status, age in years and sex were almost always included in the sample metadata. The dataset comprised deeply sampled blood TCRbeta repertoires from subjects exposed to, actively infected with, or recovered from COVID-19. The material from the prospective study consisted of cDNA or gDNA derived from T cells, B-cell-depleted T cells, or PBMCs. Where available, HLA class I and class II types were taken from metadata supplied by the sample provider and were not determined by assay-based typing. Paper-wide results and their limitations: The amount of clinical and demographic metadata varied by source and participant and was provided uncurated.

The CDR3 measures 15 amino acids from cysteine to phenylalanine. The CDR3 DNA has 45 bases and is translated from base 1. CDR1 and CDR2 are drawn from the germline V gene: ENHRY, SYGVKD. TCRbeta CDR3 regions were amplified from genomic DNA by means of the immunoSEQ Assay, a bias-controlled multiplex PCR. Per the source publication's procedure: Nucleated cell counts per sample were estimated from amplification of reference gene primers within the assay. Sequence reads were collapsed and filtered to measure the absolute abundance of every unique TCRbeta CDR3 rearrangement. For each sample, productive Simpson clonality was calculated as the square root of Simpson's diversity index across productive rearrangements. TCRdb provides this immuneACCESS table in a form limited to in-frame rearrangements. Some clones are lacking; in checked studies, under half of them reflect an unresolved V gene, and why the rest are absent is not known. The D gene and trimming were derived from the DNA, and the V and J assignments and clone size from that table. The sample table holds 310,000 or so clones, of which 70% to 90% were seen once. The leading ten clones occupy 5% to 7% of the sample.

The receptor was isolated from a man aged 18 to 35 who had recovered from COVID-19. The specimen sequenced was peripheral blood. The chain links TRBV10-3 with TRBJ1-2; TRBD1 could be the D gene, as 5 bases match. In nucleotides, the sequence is TGTGCCATCAGCGAGTCAGGTGACAGTTCGAGGGGCTACACCTTC. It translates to CAISESGDSSRGYTF.